Listed below are T cell receptor beta chains from one sample, sequenced in a study of T cell changes during pregnancy in multiple sclerosis. TCRdb keeps only in-frame clones here, not all; method: immunoSEQ multiplex PCR. This table has tens of thousands of clones, 90% appearing once. Sequenced here: CD8+ T cells from peripheral blood mononuclear cells, sampled in the second trimester of pregnancy. These receptors were obtained from a female donor with multiple sclerosis, enrolled in a pregnancy study. Each CDR3 is given with its conserved first and last residue. D genes are given only for firm matches. The size field is filled for only some rows; it gives once, few, many or a size class.

TRBJ2-1	-	TRBV28	TRBD2	16	CASRPGLAGNYNEQFF	TGTGCCAGCAGACCCGGACTAGCGGGTAACTACAATGAGCAGTTCTTC
TRBJ2-1	-	TRBV30	-	13	CAWSETQGNEQFF	TGTGCCTGGAGTGAAACACAGGGAAATGAGCAGTTCTTC
TRBJ2-2	-	TRBV4-1	TRBD2	14	CASSQTGGTGELFF	TGCGCCAGCAGCCAAACGGGGGGCACCGGGGAGCTGTTTTTT
TRBJ1-5	-	TRBV11-3	-	12	CASQGKGQPQHF	TGTGCCAGCCAGGGGAAAGGACAGCCCCAGCATTTT
TRBJ2-1	-	TRBV28	-	18	CASSFPSTTESSYNEQFF	TGTGCCAGCAGTTTCCCATCTACGACAGAGAGCTCCTACAATGAGCAGTTCTTC
TRBJ2-1	-	TRBV15	TRBD2	18	CATSRDGTSGDSYNEQFF	TGTGCCACCAGCAGAGATGGGACTAGCGGAGACTCCTACAATGAGCAGTTCTTC
TRBJ1-1	-	TRBV27	-	14	CASSLGHLNTEAFF	TGTGCCAGCAGTTTGGGGCACCTAAACACTGAAGCTTTCTTT
TRBJ1-3	once	TRBV7-8	TRBD1	17	CASSLATGGLIGNTIYF	TGTGCCAGCAGCTTAGCGACAGGGGGCTTGATTGGAAACACCATATATTTT
TRBJ2-2	-	TRBV10-2	TRBD2	15	CASTPAGANTGELFF	TGCGCCAGCACCCCAGCGGGGGCGAACACCGGGGAGCTGTTTTTT
TRBJ1-1	once	TRBV5-1	-	14	CASSLKGSSTEAFF	TGCGCCAGCAGCTTGAAGGGGTCAAGCACTGAAGCTTTCTTT
TRBJ1-1	-	TRBV19	TRBD1	16	CASSMGQGIGSTEAFF	TGTGCCAGTAGTATGGGACAGGGGATCGGATCCACTGAAGCTTTCTTT
TRBJ2-3	-	TRBV18	-	12	CASSPATDTQYF	TGTGCCAGCTCACCAGCGACAGATACGCAGTATTTT
TRBJ2-7	-	TRBV10-2	-	13	CASSETNYYEQYF	TGCGCCAGCAGTGAGACCAACTACTACGAGCAGTACTTC
TRBJ1-2	-	TRBV21-1	-	15	CARNQGAHLNYGYTF	TGTGCCAGGAATCAGGGCGCCCATCTAAACTATGGCTACACCTTC
TRBJ1-1	-	TRBV25-1	-	14	CASSPRLMNTEAFF	TGTGCCAGCAGTCCTCGACTGATGAACACTGAAGCTTTCTTT
TRBJ1-4	-	TRBV4-3	TRBD1	16	CASSGTGVDANEKLFF	TGCGCCAGCAGCGGGACAGGGGTAGATGCTAATGAAAAACTGTTTTTT
TRBJ1-1	few	TRBV4-3	TRBD1	15	CASSQDRTGNTEAFF	TGCGCCAGCAGCCAAGATAGGACAGGGAACACTGAAGCTTTCTTT
TRBJ1-1	-	TRBV6-5	TRBD1	14	CASRTTGGNTEAFF	TGTGCCAGCAGAACAACAGGGGGGAACACTGAAGCTTTCTTT
TRBJ1-2	-	TRBV28	TRBD1	16	CASSLFVRGPLSGYTF	TGTGCCAGCAGTTTATTCGTGAGGGGGCCCCTAAGTGGCTACACCTTC
TRBJ2-1	-	TRBV4-2	-	14	CASSQEAGHNEQFF	TGTGCCAGCAGCCAAGAGGCCGGACATAATGAGCAGTTCTTC
TRBJ2-7	medium-sized	TRBV6-5	TRBD2	16	CASSYHRLAGGLRQYF	TGTGCCAGCAGTTACCATCGACTAGCGGGAGGTCTCCGGCAGTACTTC
TRBJ2-1	-	TRBV28	TRBD2	15	CASSSGREGENEQFF	TGTGCCAGCAGTTCGGGTCGGGAGGGTGAGAATGAGCAGTTCTTC
TRBJ1-3	-	TRBV6-5	-	14	CASSYSQSRNTIYF	TGTGCCAGCAGTTACTCCCAGTCCCGAAACACCATATATTTT
TRBJ2-2	-	TRBV27	-	14	CASSLKSGAGELFF	TGTGCCAGCAGTTTAAAATCAGGGGCCGGGGAGCTGTTTTTT
TRBJ2-7	-	TRBV30	-	16	CAWSSKEPGHYYEQYF	TGTGCCTGGAGTTCGAAGGAACCCGGACATTACTACGAGCAGTACTTC
TRBJ2-7	-	TRBV4-1	-	16	CASSQGPGLLLYEQYF	TGCGCCAGCAGCCAAGGGCCGGGACTGCTACTTTACGAGCAGTACTTC
TRBJ1-2	once	TRBV12-5	-	16	CASGLHSGKGHYGYTF	TGTGCTAGTGGTTTGCACTCAGGGAAGGGCCACTATGGCTACACCTTC
TRBJ2-2	few	TRBV19	-	13	CASSILGPGELFF	TGTGCCAGTAGTATCCTTGGGCCGGGGGAGCTGTTTTTT
TRBJ2-1	-	TRBV27	TRBD2	15	CASSFPGTRNNEQFF	TGTGCCAGCAGTTTCCCCGGGACTAGGAACAATGAGCAGTTCTTC
TRBJ2-7	-	TRBV9	-	15	CASSVEGGVDDEQYF	TGTGCCAGCAGCGTAGAAGGGGGAGTGGATGACGAGCAGTACTTC
TRBJ2-7	-	TRBV6-6	-	15	CASSSIRRSSYEQYF	TGTGCCAGCAGTTCGATAAGAAGGAGCTCCTACGAGCAGTACTTC
TRBJ1-4	-	TRBV29-1	TRBD1	13	CSVGQGAGEKLFF	TGCAGCGTTGGGCAGGGGGCGGGTGAAAAACTGTTTTTT
TRBJ2-2	-	TRBV27	-	15	CASSLFDGPPGELFF	TGTGCCAGCAGTTTATTCGATGGCCCCCCCGGGGAGCTGTTTTTT
TRBJ2-7	-	TRBV2	TRBD1	15	CASSASTGVSYEQYF	TGTGCCAGCAGCGCCTCAACAGGGGTCTCCTACGAGCAGTACTTC
TRBJ2-7	once	TRBV5-4	TRBD2	14	CASSPGTSVNEQYF	TGTGCCAGCAGCCCCGGGACTAGCGTAAACGAGCAGTACTTC
TRBJ2-7	-	TRBV5-1	-	17	CASSLLSVTDTSYEQYF	TGCGCCAGCAGCTTGTTATCGGTGACAGATACCTCTTACGAGCAGTACTTC
TRBJ2-1	once	TRBV27	-	15	CASSPAVNSYNEQFF	TGTGCCAGCAGTCCCGCGGTTAACTCCTACAATGAGCAGTTCTTC
TRBJ2-1	-	TRBV7-2	TRBD2	15	CASSLGGGSYNEQFF	TGTGCCAGCAGCTTGGGCGGGGGCTCCTACAATGAGCAGTTCTTC
TRBJ2-7	-	TRBV18	-	14	CASSMSDNFYEQYF	TGTGCCAGCAGTATGTCGGACAATTTCTACGAGCAGTACTTC
TRBJ2-5	-	TRBV5-1	TRBD1	16	CASSLRDRGYQETQYF	TGCGCCAGCAGCCTACGGGACAGGGGGTACCAAGAGACCCAGTACTTC
TRBJ1-1	-	TRBV4-1	TRBD1	15	CASSHPGQGNTEAFF	TGCGCCAGCAGCCACCCGGGACAGGGGAACACTGAAGCTTTCTTT
TRBJ2-1	-	TRBV11-3	-	16	CASSLGGLATYNEQFF	TGTGCCAGCAGCTTAGGTGGGCTAGCGACCTACAATGAGCAGTTCTTC
TRBJ1-1	-	TRBV4-1	-	17	CASSQDLKGGGVTEAFF	TGCGCCAGCAGCCAAGACCTAAAGGGAGGGGGAGTCACTGAAGCTTTCTTT
TRBJ2-1	-	TRBV6-1	-	15	CASSEYRDSYNEQFF	TGTGCCAGCAGTGAATACCGGGACTCCTACAATGAGCAGTTCTTC
TRBJ1-1	once	TRBV5-1	-	17	CASSLGAAGVPNTEAFF	TGCGCCAGCAGCTTGGGGGCGGCAGGGGTTCCCAACACTGAAGCTTTCTTT
TRBJ2-1	-	TRBV19	-	13	CATLSFEANEQFF	TGTGCGACCCTAAGTTTCGAGGCCAATGAGCAGTTCTTC
TRBJ2-3	-	TRBV7-3	TRBD1	15	CASSLGQGRADTQYF	TGTGCCAGCAGCCTGGGACAGGGGAGGGCAGATACGCAGTATTTT
TRBJ2-7	-	TRBV5-5	TRBD1	14	CASSPWDSPYEQYF	TGTGCCAGCAGCCCCTGGGACAGCCCCTACGAGCAGTACTTC
TRBJ2-3	-	TRBV7-9	TRBD2	16	CASSFSLAGGTDTQYF	TGTGCCAGCAGCTTTTCCTTAGCGGGAGGCACAGATACGCAGTATTTT